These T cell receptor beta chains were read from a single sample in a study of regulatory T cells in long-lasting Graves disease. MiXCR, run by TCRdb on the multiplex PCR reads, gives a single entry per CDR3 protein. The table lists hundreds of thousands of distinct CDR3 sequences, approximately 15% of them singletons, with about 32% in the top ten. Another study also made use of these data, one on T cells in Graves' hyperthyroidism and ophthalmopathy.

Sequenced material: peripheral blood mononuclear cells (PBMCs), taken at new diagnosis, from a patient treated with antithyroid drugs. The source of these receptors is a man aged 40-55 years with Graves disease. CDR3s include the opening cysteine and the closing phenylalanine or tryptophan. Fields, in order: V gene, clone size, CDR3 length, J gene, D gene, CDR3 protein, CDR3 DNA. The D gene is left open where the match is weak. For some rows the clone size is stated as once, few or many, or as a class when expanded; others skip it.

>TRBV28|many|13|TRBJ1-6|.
CASQRVYNSPLHF
TGTGCCTCCCAACGGGTGTATAATTCACCCCTCCACTTT
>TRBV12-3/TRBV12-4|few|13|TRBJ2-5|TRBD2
CASSLSRGGTQYF
TGTGCCAGCAGTCTCTCTCGGGGGGGGACCCAGTACTTC
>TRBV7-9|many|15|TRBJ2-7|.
CASSALGSASYEQYF
TGTGCCAGCAGCGCCCTAGGGTCAGCCTCCTACGAGCAGTACTTC
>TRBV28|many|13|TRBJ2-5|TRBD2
CASSELAGAGKYF
TGTGCCAGCAGTGAATTAGCGGGGGCCGGGAAGTACTTC
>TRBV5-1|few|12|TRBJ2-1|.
CASSFGMDEQFF
TGCGCCAGCAGCTTTGGGATGGATGAGCAGTTCTTC
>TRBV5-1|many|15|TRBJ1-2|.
CASSLDTTGGYGYTF
TGCGCCAGCAGCTTGGACACGACCGGGGGGTATGGCTACACCTTC
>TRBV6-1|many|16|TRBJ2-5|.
CASRRALLGGPETQYF
TGTGCCAGCAGGAGAGCCCTCTTAGGGGGGCCGGAGACCCAGTACTTC
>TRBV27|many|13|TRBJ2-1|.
CASTGQAYNEQFF
TGTGCCAGCACGGGTCAGGCCTACAATGAGCAGTTCTTC
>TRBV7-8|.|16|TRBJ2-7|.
CASSFGARGRSYEQYF
TGTGCCAGCAGCTTTGGGGCTAGGGGCCGTTCCTACGAGCAGTACTTC
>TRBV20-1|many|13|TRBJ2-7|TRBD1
CSAIGDRVYEQYF
TGCAGTGCTATCGGGGACAGGGTCTACGAGCAGTACTTC
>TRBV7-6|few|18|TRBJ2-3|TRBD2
CASSLGGIAGVSADTQYF
TGTGCCAGCAGCTTAGGAGGGATAGCGGGGGTTTCGGCAGATACGCAGTATTTT
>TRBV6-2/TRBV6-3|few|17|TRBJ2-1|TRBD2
CASSQLTSGGIYNEQFF
TGTGCCAGCAGCCAACTAACTAGCGGGGGGATATACAATGAGCAGTTCTTC
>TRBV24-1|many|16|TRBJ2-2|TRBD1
CATSDTDRGPSGELFF
TGTGCCACCAGTGACACGGACAGGGGGCCGTCCGGGGAGCTGTTTTTT
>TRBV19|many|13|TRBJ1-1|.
CASTSTGLAGSFF
TGTGCCAGTACCTCAACAGGGTTAGCGGGATCTTTCTTT
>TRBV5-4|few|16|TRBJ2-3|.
CASSQQVATGTDTQYF
TGTGCCAGCAGCCAACAGGTTGCCACTGGCACAGATACGCAGTATTTT
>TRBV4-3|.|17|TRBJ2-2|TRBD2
CASSQDLRGGGTGELFF
TGCGCCAGCAGCCAAGATCTTCGCGGGGGGGGCACCGGGGAGCTGTTTTTT
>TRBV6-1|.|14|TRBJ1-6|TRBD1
CASSNNRGSSPLHF
TGTGCCAGCAGTAATAACAGGGGATCCTCACCCCTCCACTTT
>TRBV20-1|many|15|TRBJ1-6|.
CSASDWTDDNSPLHF
TGCAGTGCTAGCGACTGGACAGACGATAATTCACCCCTCCACTTT
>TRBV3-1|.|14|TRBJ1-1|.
CASKKTGGSTEAFF
TGTGCCAGCAAAAAGACTGGAGGGAGCACTGAAGCTTTCTTT
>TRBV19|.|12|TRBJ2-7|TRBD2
CDPTGGANEQYF
TGTGATCCGACCGGGGGGGCCAACGAGCAGTACTTC
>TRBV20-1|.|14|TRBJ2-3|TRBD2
CSAPTSGGEDTQYF
TGCAGTGCTCCAACTAGCGGGGGGGAAGATACGCAGTATTTT
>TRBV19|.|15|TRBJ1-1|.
CANSGAGRLNTEAFF
TGTGCCAATAGTGGCGCAGGGAGATTGAACACTGAAGCTTTCTTT
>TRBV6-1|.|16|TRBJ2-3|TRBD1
CASRSRDRGSTDTQYF
TGTGCCAGCAGATCCCGGGACAGGGGGTCCACAGATACGCAGTATTTT
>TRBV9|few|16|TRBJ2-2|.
CASSVATRGNTGELFF
TGTGCCAGCAGCGTAGCTACGAGAGGGAACACCGGGGAGCTGTTTTTT
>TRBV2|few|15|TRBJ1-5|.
CASRGDGTSNQPQHF
TGTGCCAGCCGGGGAGACGGTACTAGCAATCAGCCCCAGCATTTT
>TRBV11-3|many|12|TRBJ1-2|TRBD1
CASSPRTGGLTF
TGTGCCAGCAGCCCCCGGACAGGGGGCTTAACCTTC
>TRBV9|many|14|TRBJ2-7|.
CASSVGDRNYEQYF
TGTGCCAGCAGCGTCGGCGACAGAAACTACGAGCAGTACTTC
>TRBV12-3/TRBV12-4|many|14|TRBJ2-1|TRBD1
CASSQRETGAEQFF
TGTGCCAGCAGTCAAAGGGAGACAGGGGCTGAGCAGTTCTTC
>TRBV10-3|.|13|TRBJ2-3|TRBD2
CAATGGSTDTQYF
TGTGCCGCTACGGGGGGAAGCACAGATACGCAGTATTTT
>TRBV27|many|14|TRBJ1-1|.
CASSLAGRNTEAFF
TGTGCCAGCAGTTTAGCAGGGAGGAACACTGAAGCTTTCTTT
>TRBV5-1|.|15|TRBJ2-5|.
CASSFLPGKEETQYF
TGCGCCAGCAGCTTTTTGCCAGGGAAGGAAGAGACCCAGTACTTC
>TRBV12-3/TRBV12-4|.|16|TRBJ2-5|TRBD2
CASSLLGGGSYNEQYF
TGTGCCAGCAGTTTACTCGGCGGGGGGTCCTACAATGAGCAGTACTTC
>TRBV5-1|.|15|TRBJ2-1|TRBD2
CASRKTGLATNEQFF
TGCGCCAGCAGGAAGACGGGACTAGCTACCAATGAGCAGTTCTTC
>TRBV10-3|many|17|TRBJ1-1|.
CAISEVLLRAVGTEAFF
TGTGCCATCAGTGAGGTTCTGCTCAGGGCGGTCGGCACTGAAGCTTTCTTT
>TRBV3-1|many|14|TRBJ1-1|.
CASSQDWDSSEAFF
TGTGCCAGCAGCCAAGATTGGGACTCCTCTGAAGCTTTCTTT
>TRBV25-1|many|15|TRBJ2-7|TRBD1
CASSVPGTGAYEQYF
TGTGCCAGCAGTGTTCCCGGGACAGGGGCCTACGAGCAGTACTTC
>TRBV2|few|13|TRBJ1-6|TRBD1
CAVRDRGPSPLHF
TGTGCCGTCCGGGACAGGGGCCCCTCACCCCTCCACTTT
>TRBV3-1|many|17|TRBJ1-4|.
CASSQDESGGANEKLFF
TGTGCCAGCAGCCAAGATGAGTCGGGGGGGGCTAATGAAAAACTGTTTTTT
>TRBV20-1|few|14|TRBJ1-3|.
CSATNRISGNTIYF
TGCAGTGCCACGAACAGAATCTCTGGAAACACCATATATTTT
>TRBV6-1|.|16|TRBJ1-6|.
CASSEAPGRPNSPLHF
TGTGCCAGCAGTGAAGCGCCGGGACGGCCGAATTCACCCCTCCACTTT
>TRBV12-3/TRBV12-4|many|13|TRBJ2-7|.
CASSFGRLGEQYF
TGTGCCAGCAGTTTTGGTCGTTTAGGCGAGCAGTACTTC
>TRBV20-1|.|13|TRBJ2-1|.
CSAGRGRDNEQFF
TGCAGTGCCGGTCGGGGACGAGACAATGAGCAGTTCTTC
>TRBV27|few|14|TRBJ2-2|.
CASSTTEIAGELFF
TGTGCCAGCAGCACGACAGAAATTGCCGGGGAGCTGTTTTTT
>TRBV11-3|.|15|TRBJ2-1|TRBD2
CASSSRTGGPTEQFF
TGTGCCAGCAGCTCCAGGACGGGGGGGCCGACTGAGCAGTTCTTC
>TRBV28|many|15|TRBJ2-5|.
CASSSLMDVQETQYF
TGTGCCAGCAGTTCCCTGATGGACGTCCAAGAGACCCAGTACTTC
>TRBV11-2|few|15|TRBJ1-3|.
CASSSSSNPGNTIYF
TGTGCCAGCAGCTCATCAAGTAACCCTGGAAACACCATATATTTT
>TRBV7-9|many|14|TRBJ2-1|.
CASSLQSTFNEQFF
TGTGCCAGCAGCTTACAGTCCACTTTCAATGAGCAGTTCTTC
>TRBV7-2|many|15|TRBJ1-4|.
CASSLDSATNEKLFF
TGTGCCAGCAGCTTAGACAGTGCAACTAATGAAAAACTGTTTTTT
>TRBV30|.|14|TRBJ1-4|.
CAWSPGGFFEKLFF
TGTGCCTGGAGTCCTGGGGGCTTTTTTGAAAAACTGTTTTTT
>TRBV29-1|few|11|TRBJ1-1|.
CSVEQGSEAFF
TGCAGCGTTGAACAGGGTTCTGAAGCTTTCTTT
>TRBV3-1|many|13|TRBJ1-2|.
CASSPGTLWGYTF
TGTGCCAGCAGCCCCGGGACCCTGTGGGGCTACACCTTC
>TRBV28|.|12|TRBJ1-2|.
CASRNRLYGYTF
TGTGCCAGCCGAAACCGTTTGTATGGCTACACCTTC
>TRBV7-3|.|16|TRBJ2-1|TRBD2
CASSYSGDLSYNEQFF
TGTGCCAGCAGTTATAGCGGGGACCTTTCCTACAATGAGCAGTTCTTC
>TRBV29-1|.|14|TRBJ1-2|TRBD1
CSVDSTGRGDGYTF
TGCAGCGTTGATTCGACAGGGCGTGGGGACGGCTACACCTTC
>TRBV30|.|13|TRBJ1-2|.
CAWSVPSRRGYTF
TGTGCCTGGAGTGTACCTAGCAGGAGGGGGTACACCTTC
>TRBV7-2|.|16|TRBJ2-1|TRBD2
CASSTRLAGNYNEQFF
TGTGCCAGCAGCACACGACTAGCGGGAAACTACAATGAGCAGTTCTTC
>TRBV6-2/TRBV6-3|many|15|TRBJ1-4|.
CASSYQGWGDEKLFF
TGTGCCAGCAGTTACCAAGGGTGGGGTGACGAAAAACTGTTTTTT
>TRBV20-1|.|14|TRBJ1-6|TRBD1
CSANRQGSDSPLHF
TGCAGTGCTAACAGACAGGGATCGGATTCACCCCTCCACTTT